This TCR beta chain was sequenced during a study of blood T cell repertoires in COVID-19. Study details: Sample material is recorded as cDNA or gDNA derived from T cells, B-cell-depleted T cells, or PBMCs.

Participants' own reports of clinical history determined their cohort assignment. Each recovered donor of Cohort 3 presented with two negative PCRs, clearance, or symptom resolution. From germline, CDR1 is SGHKS and CDR2 YYEKEE (reference sequence). The CDR3 is 13 amino acids. V was cut by 0 bases and J by 7 bases, with 11 bases left in between. As handled by the study authors: Amplification from reference gene primers served as the basis for estimated nucleated cell counts. The table came from immunoSEQ multiplex PCR; TCRdb's copy has only in-frame clones and leaves some out. V and J calls and clone size are copied from that table; D and trimming were computed from the DNA. Among more than 250,000 clones listed, 80% to 90% were seen once.

This TCR derives from a woman younger than 30 who had recovered from COVID-19. The chain has TRBV5-5 and TRBJ2-7; D may be TRBD2 (6 bases). Sequencing was performed on PBMCs or T cells enriched from blood (not recorded which). CDR3 nucleotides: TGTGCCAGCAGCTTGGTCACAGGAGGGGAGCAGTACTTC. Translating it yields CASSLVTGGEQYF.